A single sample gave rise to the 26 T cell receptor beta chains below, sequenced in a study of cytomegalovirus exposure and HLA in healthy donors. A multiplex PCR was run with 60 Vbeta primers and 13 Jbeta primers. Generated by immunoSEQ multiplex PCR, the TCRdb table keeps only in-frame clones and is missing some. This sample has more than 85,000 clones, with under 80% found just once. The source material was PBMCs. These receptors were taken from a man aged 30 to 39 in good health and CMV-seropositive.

CDR3: CASLEGGGGPSNQPQHF. CDR3 bases: TGTGCCAGCCTCGAGGGGGGGGGAGGGCCTAGCAATCAGCCCCAGCATTTT. V and J are TRBV7-4 and TRBJ1-5, with D maybe TRBD1 (6 bases). Trimming pared 8 bases from V and 0 bases from J, leaving 20 bases between. Germline CDR1 SGHVT, CDR2 SQSDAQ. This CDR3 has 17 residues.

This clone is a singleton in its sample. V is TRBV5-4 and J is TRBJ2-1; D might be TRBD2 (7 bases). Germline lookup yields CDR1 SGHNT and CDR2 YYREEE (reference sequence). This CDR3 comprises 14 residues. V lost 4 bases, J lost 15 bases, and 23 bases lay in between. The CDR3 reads CASSRDVGGAFLFF. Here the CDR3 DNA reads TGTGCCAGCAGCCGGGATGTGGGGGGGGCCTTCCTGTTCTTC. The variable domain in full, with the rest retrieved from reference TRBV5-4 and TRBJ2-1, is ETGVTQSPTHLIKTRGQQVTLRCSSQSGHNTVSWYQQALGQGPQFIFQYYREEENGRGNFPPRFSGLQFPNYSSELNVNALELDDSALYLCASSRDVGGAFLFFGPGTRLTVL.

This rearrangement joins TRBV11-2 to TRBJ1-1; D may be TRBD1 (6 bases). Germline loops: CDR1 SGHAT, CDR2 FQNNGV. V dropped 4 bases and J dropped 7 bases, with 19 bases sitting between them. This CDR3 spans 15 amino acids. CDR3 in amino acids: CASSSLRGKQFEAFF. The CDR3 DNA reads TGTGCCAGCAGCTCCTTAAGGGGGAAACAGTTTGAAGCTTTCTTT.

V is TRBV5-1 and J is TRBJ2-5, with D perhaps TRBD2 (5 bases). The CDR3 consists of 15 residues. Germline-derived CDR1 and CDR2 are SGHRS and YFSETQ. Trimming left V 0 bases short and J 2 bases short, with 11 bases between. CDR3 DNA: TGCGCCAGCAGCTTGGATCCGGGGAAGCAAGAGACCCAGTACTTC. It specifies CASSLDPGKQETQYF.

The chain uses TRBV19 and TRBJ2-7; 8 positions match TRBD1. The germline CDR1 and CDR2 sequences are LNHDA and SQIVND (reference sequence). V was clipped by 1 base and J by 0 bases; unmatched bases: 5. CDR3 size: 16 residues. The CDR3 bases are TGTGCCAGTAGTATAGGAGGGACAGGCAGCTCCTACGAGCAGTACTTC. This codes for CASSIGGTGSSYEQYF.

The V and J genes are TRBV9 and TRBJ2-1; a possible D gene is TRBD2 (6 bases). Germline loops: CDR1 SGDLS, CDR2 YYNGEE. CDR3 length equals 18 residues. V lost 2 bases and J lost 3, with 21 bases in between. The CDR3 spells CASSVRSSGGAGYNEQFF. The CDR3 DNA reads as TGTGCCAGCAGCGTGAGGAGTAGCGGAGGGGCCGGCTACAATGAGCAGTTCTTC.

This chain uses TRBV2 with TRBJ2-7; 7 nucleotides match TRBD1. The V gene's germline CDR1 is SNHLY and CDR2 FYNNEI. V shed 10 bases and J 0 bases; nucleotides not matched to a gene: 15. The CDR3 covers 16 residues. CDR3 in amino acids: CAITGNRDRNSYEQYF. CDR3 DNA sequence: TGTGCCATCACGGGAAACCGGGACAGAAACTCCTACGAGCAGTACTTC.

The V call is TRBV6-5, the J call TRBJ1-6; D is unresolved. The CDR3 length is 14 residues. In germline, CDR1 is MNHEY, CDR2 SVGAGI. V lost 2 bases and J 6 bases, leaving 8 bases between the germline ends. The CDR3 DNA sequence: TGTGCCAGCAGTTACATCCAATCTAATTCACCCCTCCACTTT. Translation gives CASSYIQSNSPLHF.

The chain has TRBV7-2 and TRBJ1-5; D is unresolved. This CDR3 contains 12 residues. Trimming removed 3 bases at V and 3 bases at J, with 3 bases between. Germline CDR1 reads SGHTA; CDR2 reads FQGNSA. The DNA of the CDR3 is TGTGCCAGCAGCTTCTACAATCAGCCCCAGCATTTT. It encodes CASSFYNQPQHF. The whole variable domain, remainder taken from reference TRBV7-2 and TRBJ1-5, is GAGVSQSPSNKVTEKGKDVELRCDPISGHTALYWYRQSLGQGLEFLIYFQGNSAPDKSGLPSDRFSAERTGGSVSTLTIQRTQQEDSAVYLCASSFYNQPQHFGDGTRLSIL.

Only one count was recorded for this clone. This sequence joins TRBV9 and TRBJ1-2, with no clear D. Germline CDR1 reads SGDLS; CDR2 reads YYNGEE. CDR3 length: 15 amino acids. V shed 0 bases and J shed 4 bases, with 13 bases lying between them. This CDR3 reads CASSVERVDVYGYTF. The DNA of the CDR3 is TGTGCCAGCAGCGTAGAACGGGTAGACGTCTATGGCTACACCTTC.

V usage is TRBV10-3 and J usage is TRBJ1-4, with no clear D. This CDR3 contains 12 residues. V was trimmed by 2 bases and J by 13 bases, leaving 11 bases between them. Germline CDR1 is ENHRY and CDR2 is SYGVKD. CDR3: CAISETESRLFF. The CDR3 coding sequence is TGTGCCATCAGTGAGACAGAATCCAGACTGTTTTTT.

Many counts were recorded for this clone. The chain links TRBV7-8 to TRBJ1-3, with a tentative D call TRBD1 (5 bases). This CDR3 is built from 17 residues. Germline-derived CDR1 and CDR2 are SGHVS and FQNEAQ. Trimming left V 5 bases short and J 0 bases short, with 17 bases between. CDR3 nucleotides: TGTGCCAGCAGCCTCCTGGAGGGGATCAGCTCTGGAAACACCATATATTTT. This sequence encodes CASSLLEGISSGNTIYF.

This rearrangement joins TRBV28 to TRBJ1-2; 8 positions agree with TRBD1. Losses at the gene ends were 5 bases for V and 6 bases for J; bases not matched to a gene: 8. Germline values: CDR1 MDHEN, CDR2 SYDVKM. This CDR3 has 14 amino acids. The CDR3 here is CASSRPQGAHGYTF. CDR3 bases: TGTGCCAGCAGTCGCCCCCAGGGGGCGCATGGCTACACCTTC.

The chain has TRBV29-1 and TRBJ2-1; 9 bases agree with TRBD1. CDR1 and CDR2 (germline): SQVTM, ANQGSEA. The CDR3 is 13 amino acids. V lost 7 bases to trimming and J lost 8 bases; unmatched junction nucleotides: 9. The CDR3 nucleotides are TGCAGCGCCGGACAGGGGAGGATCGATGAGCAGTTCTTC. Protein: CSAGQGRIDEQFF.

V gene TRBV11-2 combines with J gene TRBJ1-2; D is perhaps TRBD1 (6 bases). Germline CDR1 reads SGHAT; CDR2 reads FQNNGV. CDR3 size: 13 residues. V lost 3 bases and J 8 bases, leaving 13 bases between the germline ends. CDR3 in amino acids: CASSFGSGEGYTF. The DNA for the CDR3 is TGTGCCAGCAGCTTTGGGTCAGGGGAAGGCTACACCTTC.

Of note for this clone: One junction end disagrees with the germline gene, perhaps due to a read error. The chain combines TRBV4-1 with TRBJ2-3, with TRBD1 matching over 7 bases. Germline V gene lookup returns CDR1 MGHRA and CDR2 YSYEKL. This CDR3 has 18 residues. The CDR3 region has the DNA TGCGCCAGCGGCCAAAGGGTCGGACAGGAAATCCCTACGAATACGCAGTATTTT. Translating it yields CASGQRVGQEIPTNTQYF.

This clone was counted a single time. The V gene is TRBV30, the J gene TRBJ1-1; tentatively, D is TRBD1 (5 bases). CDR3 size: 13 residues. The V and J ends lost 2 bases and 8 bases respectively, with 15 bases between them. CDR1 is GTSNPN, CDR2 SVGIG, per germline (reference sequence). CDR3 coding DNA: TGTGCCTGGAGTACCCAATTTGGGGGGGAAGCTTTCTTT. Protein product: CAWSTQFGGEAFF.

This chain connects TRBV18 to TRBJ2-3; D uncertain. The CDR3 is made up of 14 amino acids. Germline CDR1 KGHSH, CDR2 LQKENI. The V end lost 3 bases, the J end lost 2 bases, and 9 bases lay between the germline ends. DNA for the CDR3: TGTGCCAGCTCACCGTTCAGTAACACAGATACGCAGTATTTT. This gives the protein CASSPFSNTDTQYF.

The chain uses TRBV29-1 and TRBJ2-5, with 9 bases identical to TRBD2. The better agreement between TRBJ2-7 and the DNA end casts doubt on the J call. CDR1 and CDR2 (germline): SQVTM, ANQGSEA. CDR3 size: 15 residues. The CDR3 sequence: CSVEDRGGGADEQYF. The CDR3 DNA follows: TGCAGCGTTGAAGATCGGGGCGGGGGGGCCGACGAGCAGTACTTC.

The CDR3 loop is CASSQDGASGGGQETQYF. For the CDR3, the DNA is TGTGCCAGCAGCCAAGACGGGGCTAGCGGGGGGGGTCAAGAGACCCAGTACTTC. V is TRBV4-2 and J is TRBJ2-5; 12 bases align to TRBD2. This CDR3 comprises 18 residues. Trimming at V came to 0 bases and at J to 2 bases, leaving 7 bases not matched to a gene. Germline CDR1 LGHNA, CDR2 YNFKEQ.

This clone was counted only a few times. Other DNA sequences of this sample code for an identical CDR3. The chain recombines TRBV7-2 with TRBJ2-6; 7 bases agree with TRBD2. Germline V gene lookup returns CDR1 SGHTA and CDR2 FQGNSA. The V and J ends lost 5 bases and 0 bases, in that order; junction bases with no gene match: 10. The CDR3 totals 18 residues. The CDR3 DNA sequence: TGTGCCAGCAGCCAACCGGGGGGAACGGTCTCTGGGGCCAACGTCCTGACTTTC. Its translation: CASSQPGGTVSGANVLTF.

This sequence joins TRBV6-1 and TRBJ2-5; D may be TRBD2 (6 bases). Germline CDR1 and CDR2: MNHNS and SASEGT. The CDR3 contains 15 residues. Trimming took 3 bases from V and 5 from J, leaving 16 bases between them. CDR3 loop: CASSEDGGRWETQYF. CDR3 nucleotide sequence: TGTGCCAGCAGTGAGGACGGAGGGCGGTGGGAGACCCAGTACTTC.

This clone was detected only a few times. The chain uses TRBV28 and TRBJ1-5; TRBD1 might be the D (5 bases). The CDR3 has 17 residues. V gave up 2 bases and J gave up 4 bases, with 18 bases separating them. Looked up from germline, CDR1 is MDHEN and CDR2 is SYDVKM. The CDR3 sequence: CASSLTRVRIRNQPQHF. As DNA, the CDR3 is TGTGCCAGCAGTTTAACCAGGGTCCGGATCCGTAATCAGCCCCAGCATTTT.

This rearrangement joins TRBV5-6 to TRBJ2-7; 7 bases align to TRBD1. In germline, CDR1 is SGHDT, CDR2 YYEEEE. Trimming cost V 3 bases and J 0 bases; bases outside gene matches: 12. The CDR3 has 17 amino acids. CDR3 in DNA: TGTGCCAGCAGCTCCTGGGCTAACAGGGGATTCTCCTACGAGCAGTACTTC. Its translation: CASSSWANRGFSYEQYF.

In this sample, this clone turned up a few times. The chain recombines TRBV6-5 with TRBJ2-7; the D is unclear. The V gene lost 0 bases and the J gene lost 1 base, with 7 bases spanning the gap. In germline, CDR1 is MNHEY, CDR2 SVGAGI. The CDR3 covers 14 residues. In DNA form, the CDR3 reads TGTGCCAGCAGTTACTCGAGCGAATCCTACGAGCAGTACTTC. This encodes CASSYSSESYEQYF.

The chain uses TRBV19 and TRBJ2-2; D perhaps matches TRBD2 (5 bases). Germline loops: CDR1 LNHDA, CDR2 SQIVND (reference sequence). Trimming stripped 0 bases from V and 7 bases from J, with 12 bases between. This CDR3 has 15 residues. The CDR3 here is CASSIDGSRGGELFF. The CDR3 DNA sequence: TGTGCCAGTAGTATAGATGGCAGCCGGGGCGGGGAGCTGTTTTTT.